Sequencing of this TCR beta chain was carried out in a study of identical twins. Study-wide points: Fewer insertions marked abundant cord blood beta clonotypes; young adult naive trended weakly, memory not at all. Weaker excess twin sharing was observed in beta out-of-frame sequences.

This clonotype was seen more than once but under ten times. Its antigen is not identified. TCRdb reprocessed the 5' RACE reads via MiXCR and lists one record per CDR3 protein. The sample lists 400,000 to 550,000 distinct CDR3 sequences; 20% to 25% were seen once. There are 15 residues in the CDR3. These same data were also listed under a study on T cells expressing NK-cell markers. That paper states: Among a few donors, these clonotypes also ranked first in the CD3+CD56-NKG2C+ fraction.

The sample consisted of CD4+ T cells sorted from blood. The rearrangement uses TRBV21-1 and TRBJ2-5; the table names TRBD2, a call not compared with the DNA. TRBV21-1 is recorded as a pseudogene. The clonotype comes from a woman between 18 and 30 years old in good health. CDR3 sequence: CASSKVATDRETQYF. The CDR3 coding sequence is TGTGCCAGCAGCAAAGTAGCGACTGACCGTGAGACCCAGTACTTC.